This record looks at one T cell receptor (beta chain) sequence and its context. The antigen is undetermined. 60 Vbeta and 13 Jbeta primers were used in PCR. Generated by immunoSEQ multiplex PCR, the TCRdb table keeps only in-frame clones and is missing some. The data show about 110,000 clones, with around 70% seen just once and 4.8% held by the top ten. This sample stems from a study of cytomegalovirus exposure and HLA in healthy donors. General observations from the study: The analysis excluded some indistinguishable V segments, including TRBV6-2 and TRBV6-3. The authors listed around 150 TCR beta chains as cytomegalovirus-associated. Later analysis found that TCR beta chains associated with HLA were more clonally expanded than other, equally common chains.

The germline V and J ends were trimmed by 4 bases and 8 bases, with 20 bases remaining between them. The CDR3 contains 16 residues. Germline lookup yields CDR1 LNHDA and CDR2 SQIVND (reference sequence). The source is a man aged 25 to 40 in good health and CMV-seropositive. The sequencing sample was made of PBMCs. This sequence joins TRBV19 and TRBJ1-4; D might be TRBD1 (6 bases). For the CDR3, the DNA is TGTGCCAGTAGTAGTCGGTTTGGGACGAGGGGGGAAAAACTGTTTTTT. It yields the protein CASSSRFGTRGEKLFF.